A single sample is the source of the 22 T cell receptor beta chains below, sequenced in a study of blood T cell repertoires in COVID-19. Libraries were prepared by immunoSEQ multiplex PCR; TCRdb keeps only in-frame clonotypes and omits some of them. The table shows 180,000 or so clones, with 80% to 90% occurring only once. Input material: peripheral blood. The origin of the receptors is a man aged 55 to 69 with acute or convalescent COVID-19.

The chain has TRBV11-2 and TRBJ1-3, with D possibly TRBD1 on 6 matching bases. This CDR3 region has 17 residues. The V gene lost 4 bases and the J gene lost 4 bases, with 20 bases spanning the gap. Germline loops: CDR1 SGHAT, CDR2 FQNNGV. The CDR3 bases are TGTGCCAGCAGCTCCCTCAGGGGCCTTGGGGACGGAAACACCATATATTTT. Its protein product is CASSSLRGLGDGNTIYF. Supplemented by reference TRBV11-2 and TRBJ1-3, the full variable domain reads EAGVAQSPRYKIIEKRQSVAFWCNPISGHATLYWYQQILGQGPKLLIQFQNNGVVDDSQLPKDRFSAERLKGVDSTLKIQPAKLEDSAVYLCASSSLRGLGDGNTIYFGEGSWLTVV.

The chain has TRBV10-3 and TRBJ1-2, with D unclear. Trimming shortened V by 2 bases and J by 8 bases, and 12 bases separated the two germline ends. CDR3 length equals 13 residues. CDR1 and CDR2 (germline): ENHRY, SYGVKD. CDR3 protein: CAISEPYLRGYTF. In DNA form, the CDR3 reads TGTGCCATCAGTGAGCCATACCTCCGGGGCTACACCTTC.

V gene TRBV3-1 (or the pseudogene TRBV3-2) combines with J gene TRBJ1-2; a possible D gene is TRBD1 (5 bases). Germline lookup yields CDR1 LGHDT and CDR2 YNNKEL (reference sequence). V was clipped by 0 bases and J by 8 bases, with 13 bases between them. The CDR3 totals 14 residues. CDR3: CASSQDWAGKGYTF. The CDR3 coding sequence is TGTGCCAGCAGCCAAGATTGGGCAGGGAAGGGCTACACCTTC.

The chain carries TRBV10-2 and TRBJ2-7, with 7 bases identical to TRBD2. The trim removed 5 bases at V and 0 bases at J, leaving 16 bases unmatched. Per germline, CDR1 WSHSY and CDR2 SAAADI. The CDR3 is 18 amino acids. The CDR3 DNA sequence: TGCGCCAGCAGTAAGGTAGCGGGCTCACCCTTAAGCTCCTACGAGCAGTACTTC. Its protein is CASSKVAGSPLSSYEQYF.

This clone has just one count. This chain uses TRBV11-1 with TRBJ2-1, with D possibly matching TRBD2 (6 bases). CDR3 size: 16 residues. V was pared by 6 bases and J by 6 bases, with 21 bases between. Germline values: CDR1 SGHAT, CDR2 FQDESV (reference sequence). The CDR3 spells CASSSGLSGPLNEQFF. CDR3 sequence (DNA): TGTGCCAGCAGTTCGGGACTTAGCGGACCCCTCAATGAGCAGTTCTTC.

CDR3 loop: CASSSNNEQFF. Written as DNA, the CDR3 is TGTGCCAGCAGCTCAAACAATGAGCAGTTCTTC. The chain employs TRBV9 and TRBJ2-1; D uncertain. Germline values: CDR1 SGDLS, CDR2 YYNGEE. Trimming left V 4 bases short and J 5 bases short, with 4 bases between. CDR3 size: 11 residues.

V and J are TRBV10-2 and TRBJ2-6; the D gene is possibly TRBD2 (5 bases). The CDR3 covers 12 residues. CDR1 and CDR2 (germline): WSHSY, SAAADI. Deletions cut 6 bases from V and 6 bases from J, with 6 bases between. CDR3 protein: CASSGEANVLTF. The CDR3 nucleotides are TGCGCCAGCAGCGGGGAGGCCAACGTCCTGACTTTC.

J is TRBJ1-6 and V is TRBV10-3; TRBD1 agrees at 9 bases. V was clipped by 10 bases and J by 6 bases; unmatched bases: 7. This CDR3 is built from 14 residues. Germline assignment: CDR1 ENHRY and CDR2 SYGVKD. This chain's CDR3 is CATHQGQGNSPLHF. The CDR3 bases are TGTGCCACCCACCAGGGACAGGGTAATTCACCCCTCCACTTT.

V is TRBV5-1 and J is TRBJ2-7; TRBD2 aligns across 7 bases. V lost 4 bases to trimming and J lost 4 bases; unmatched junction nucleotides: 8. Germline V gene lookup returns CDR1 SGHRS and CDR2 YFSETQ. This CDR3 is 14 amino acids long. Written as DNA, the CDR3 is TGCGCCAGCAGCCAAGCTAGCGGAAGTTACGAGCAGTACTTC. It translates to CASSQASGSYEQYF.

This clone appeared many times. The rearrangement joins TRBV10-1 to TRBJ2-7, with 7 bases aligning to TRBD1. Germline trimming cut 6 bases from V and 4 bases from J; bases unmatched to any gene: 9. The V gene's germline CDR1 is WNHNN and CDR2 SYGVQD (reference sequence). The CDR3 consists of 14 residues. The CDR3 DNA reads TGCGCCAGCAGCCCCGGGACAGAGTCTTACGAGCAGTACTTC. Translation: CASSPGTESYEQYF.

The rearrangement joins TRBV28 to TRBJ1-5; weak D call: TRBD1 (6 bases). This CDR3 contains 14 residues. Per germline, CDR1 MDHEN and CDR2 SYDVKM. Trimming took off 10 bases at V and 1 base at J, with 14 bases between the two ends. For the CDR3, the DNA is TGTGCCAATCAGGGGTACGGGAGCAATCAGCCCCAGCATTTT. This sequence encodes CANQGYGSNQPQHF. Based on the CDR3 plus reference TRBV28 and TRBJ1-5, the full variable domain is DVKVTQSSRYLVKRTGEKVFLECVQDMDHENMFWYRQDPGLGLRLIYFSYDVKMKEKGDIPEGYSVSREKKERFSLILESASTNQTSMYLCANQGYGSNQPQHFGDGTRLSIL.

The rearrangement uses TRBV5-1 and TRBJ2-7; 8 nucleotides align to TRBD1. Per the germline V gene, CDR1 is SGHRS and CDR2 is YFSETQ. The CDR3 has 13 amino acids. V was clipped by 3 bases and J by 3 bases; unmatched bases: 2. The CDR3 reads CASSSGTGYEQYF. CDR3 nucleotide sequence: TGCGCCAGCAGCTCCGGGACAGGCTACGAGCAGTACTTC. Combining the CDR3 with reference TRBV5-1 and TRBJ2-7 gives the whole variable domain KAGVTQTPRYLIKTRGQQVTLSCSPISGHRSVSWYQQTPGQGLQFLFEYFSETQRNKGNFPGRFSGRQFSNSRSEMNVSTLELGDSALYLCASSSGTGYEQYFGPGTRLTVT.

V and J are TRBV28 and TRBJ2-7; 8 positions match TRBD2. The CDR3 contains 15 residues. Trimming cost V 2 bases and J 7 bases; bases outside gene matches: 10. CDR1 is MDHEN, CDR2 SYDVKM, per germline. This chain's CDR3 is CASSLNSGEVWEQYF. The CDR3 bases are TGTGCCAGCAGTTTAAATAGCGGGGAGGTTTGGGAGCAGTACTTC.

This sequence joins TRBV28 and TRBJ1-3; 8 bases fit TRBD1. This CDR3 contains 13 residues. The ends lost 6 bases at V and 4 bases at J; junction bases unmatched: 2. Per the germline V gene, CDR1 is MDHEN and CDR2 is SYDVKM. CDR3 region: CASRDRAGNTIYF. The CDR3 DNA sequence: TGTGCCAGCAGGGACAGGGCCGGAAACACCATATATTTT.

This chain links TRBV29-1 with TRBJ2-7; 8 bases line up with TRBD1. The germline V gene has CDR1 SQVTM and CDR2 ANQGSEA. The CDR3 runs to 17 residues. With 4 bases clipped from V and 2 bases from J, the junction kept 16 bases outside the gene matches. CDR3 loop: CSVARQGAFPSTYEQYF. Written as DNA, the CDR3 is TGCAGCGTTGCAAGGCAGGGGGCTTTCCCGTCAACCTACGAGCAGTACTTC.

The V call is TRBV27, the J call TRBJ2-1, with 10 bases fitting TRBD2. The V segment lost 8 bases and the J segment 7 bases; nucleotides outside the gene matches: 8. Germline CDR1 reads MNHEY; CDR2 reads SMNVEV (reference sequence). CDR3 length: 14 amino acids. In nucleotides, the CDR3 is TGTGCCAGCCTGGCTAGCGGGAGATGGAATGAGCAGTTCTTC. The encoded protein is CASLASGRWNEQFF.

The V and J genes are TRBV5-1 and TRBJ2-6, with D maybe TRBD1 (5 bases). Per germline, CDR1 SGHRS and CDR2 YFSETQ. The CDR3 runs to 15 residues. V lost 2 bases and J 4 bases, leaving 10 bases between the germline ends. This CDR3 reads CASSLGGAGANVLTF. CDR3 coding DNA: TGCGCCAGCAGCTTAGGTGGGGCAGGGGCCAACGTCCTGACTTTC.

In its sample, this clone was seen once. V is TRBV29-1 and J is TRBJ2-7; TRBD2 matches at 7 bases. Germline CDR1 reads SQVTM; CDR2 reads ANQGSEA. The CDR3 loop spans 15 amino acids. The ends lost 6 bases at V and 2 bases at J; junction bases unmatched: 13. The CDR3 spells CSVAVGSSGAYEQYF. In nucleotides, the CDR3 is TGCAGCGTCGCGGTGGGTTCCAGCGGGGCCTACGAGCAGTACTTC.

This chain connects TRBV7-8 to TRBJ2-7, with D possibly being TRBD1 (5 bases). CDR3 size: 14 residues. V was pared by 5 bases and J by 6 bases, with 17 bases between. Germline V CDR1 and CDR2: SGHVS, FQNEAQ. Here the CDR3 DNA reads TGTGCCAGCAGCACCCCGCTGGGGCAATCCGAGCAGTACTTC. This encodes CASSTPLGQSEQYF.

This sequence joins TRBV7-2 and TRBJ2-1; D not certain. This CDR3 has 13 amino acids. V was trimmed by 3 bases and J by 0 bases, leaving 3 bases between them. Germline loops: CDR1 SGHTA, CDR2 FQGNSA. Written as DNA, the CDR3 is TGTGCCAGCAGCTTTAACTCCTACAATGAGCAGTTCTTC. Translating gives CASSFNSYNEQFF.

The DNA for the CDR3 is TGTGCCAGCATCTCCGGGACTCCCACCTACAATGAGCAGTTCTTC. The encoded protein is CASISGTPTYNEQFF. This rearrangement joins TRBV7-2 to TRBJ2-1; D perhaps matches TRBD2 (6 bases). Per the germline V gene, CDR1 is SGHTA and CDR2 is FQGNSA. Trimming took 7 bases from V and 2 from J, leaving 15 bases between them. The CDR3 consists of 15 residues. The complete variable domain, with remaining parts taken from reference TRBV7-2 and TRBJ2-1, reads GAGVSQSPSNKVTEKGKDVELRCDPISGHTALYWYRQSLGQGLEFLIYFQGNSAPDKSGLPSDRFSAERTGGSVSTLTIQRTQQEDSAVYLCASISGTPTYNEQFFGPGTRLTVL.

The chain has TRBV12-5 and TRBJ2-1, with TRBD2 matching over 15 bases. Germline trimming cut 4 bases from V and 0 bases from J; bases unmatched to any gene: 10. In germline, CDR1 is LGHNT, CDR2 FRNRAP. The CDR3 is made up of 20 amino acids. The CDR3 region has the DNA TGTGCTAGTGGTTCAACCCCCGGACTAGCGGGAGGGGGCTCCTACAATGAGCAGTTCTTC. Translated, it gives CASGSTPGLAGGGSYNEQFF.